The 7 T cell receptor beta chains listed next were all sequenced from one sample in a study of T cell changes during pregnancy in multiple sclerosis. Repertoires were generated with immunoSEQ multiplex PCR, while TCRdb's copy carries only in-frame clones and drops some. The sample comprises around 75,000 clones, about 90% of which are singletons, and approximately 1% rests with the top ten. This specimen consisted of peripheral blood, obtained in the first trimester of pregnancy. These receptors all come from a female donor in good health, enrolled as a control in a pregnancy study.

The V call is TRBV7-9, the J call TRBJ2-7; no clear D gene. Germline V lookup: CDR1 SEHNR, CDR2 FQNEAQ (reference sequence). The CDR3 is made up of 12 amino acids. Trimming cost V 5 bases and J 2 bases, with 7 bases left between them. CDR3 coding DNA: TGTGCCAGCAGCGCCACAGCCTACGAGCAGTACTTC. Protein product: CASSATAYEQYF.

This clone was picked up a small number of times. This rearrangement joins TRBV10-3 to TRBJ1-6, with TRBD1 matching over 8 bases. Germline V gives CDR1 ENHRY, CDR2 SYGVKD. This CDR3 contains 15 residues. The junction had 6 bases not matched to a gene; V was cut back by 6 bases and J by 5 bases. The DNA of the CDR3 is TGTGCCATCAGCAAGGGACAGGACGATAATTCACCCCTCCACTTT. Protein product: CAISKGQDDNSPLHF.

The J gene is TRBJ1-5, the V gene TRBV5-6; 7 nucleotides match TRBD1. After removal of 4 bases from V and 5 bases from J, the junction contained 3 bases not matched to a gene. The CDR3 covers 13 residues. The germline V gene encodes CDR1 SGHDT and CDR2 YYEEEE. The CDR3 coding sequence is TGTGCCAGCAGCGCCGACAGGGATCAGCCCCAGCATTTT. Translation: CASSADRDQPQHF.

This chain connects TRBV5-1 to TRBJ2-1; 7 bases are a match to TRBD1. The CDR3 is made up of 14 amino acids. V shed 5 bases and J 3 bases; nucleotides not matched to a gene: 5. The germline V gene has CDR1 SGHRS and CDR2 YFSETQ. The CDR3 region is CASSGRGNYNEQFF. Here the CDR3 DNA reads TGCGCCAGCAGTGGCAGGGGGAACTACAATGAGCAGTTCTTC.

In DNA form, the CDR3 reads TGCGCCAGCAGCCAAGACAGGGGACCTAGCACAGATACGCAGTATTTT. This translates into CASSQDRGPSTDTQYF. The gene calls are TRBV4-1 and TRBJ2-3; possible D gene TRBD1, 6 bases. The V gene lost 0 bases and the J gene lost 0 bases, with 10 bases spanning the gap. In germline, CDR1 is MGHRA, CDR2 YSYEKL. The CDR3 has 16 residues.

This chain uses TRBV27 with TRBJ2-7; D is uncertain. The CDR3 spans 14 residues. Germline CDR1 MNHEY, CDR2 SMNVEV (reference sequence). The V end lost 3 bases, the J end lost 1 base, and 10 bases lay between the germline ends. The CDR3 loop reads CASSLRGDSYEQYF. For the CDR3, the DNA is TGTGCCAGCAGTTTGAGAGGTGATTCCTACGAGCAGTACTTC.

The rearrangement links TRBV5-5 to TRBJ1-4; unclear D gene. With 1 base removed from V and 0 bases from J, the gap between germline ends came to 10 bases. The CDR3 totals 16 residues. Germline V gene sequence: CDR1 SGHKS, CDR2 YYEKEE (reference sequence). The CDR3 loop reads CASSLWAGTTNEKLFF. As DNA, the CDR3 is TGTGCCAGCAGCTTGTGGGCGGGAACAACTAATGAAAAACTGTTTTTT. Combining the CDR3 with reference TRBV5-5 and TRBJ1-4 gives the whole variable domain DAGVTQSPTHLIKTRGQQVTLRCSPISGHKSVSWYQQVLGQGPQFIFQYYEKEERGRGNFPDRFSARQFPNYSSELNVNALLLGDSALYLCASSLWAGTTNEKLFFGSGTQLSVL.